The 12 T cell receptor beta chains in this list originate from one sample, sequenced in a study of T-cell reconstitution after alpha-beta-depleted transplantation in children. Unique molecular identifiers were incorporated when the TCRbeta library was constructed. TCRdb analysed the PCR reads with MiXCR anew, one entry per CDR3 protein. The table includes about 640,000 distinct CDR3 sequences, roughly 15% detected once. The sample consisted of PBMCs from the stem cell graft donor, taken from the stem cell graft. The receptors here all came from a human donor who donated a stem cell graft to a child with acute myeloid leukemia.

Only a few counts were recorded for this clonotype. The genes are TRBV5-1 and TRBJ1-2; TRBD1 matches at 8 bases. Germline trimming cut 4 bases from V and 7 bases from J; bases unmatched to any gene: 12. The CDR3 has 15 residues. Germline values: CDR1 SGHRS, CDR2 YFSETQ. The CDR3 here is CASSLSPGQGAGYTF. Here the CDR3 DNA reads TGCGCCAGCAGCCTATCCCCTGGACAGGGTGCTGGCTACACCTTC.

The rearrangement uses TRBV5-1 and TRBJ1-1, with a possible D match to TRBD1 (6 bases). The V gene lost 5 bases and the J gene lost 4 bases, with 12 bases spanning the gap. CDR1 SGHRS and CDR2 YFSETQ come from the germline V gene. The CDR3 covers 13 residues. The CDR3 protein is CASSSGAGTEAFF. CDR3 nucleotides: TGCGCCAGCAGTTCAGGGGCCGGCACTGAAGCTTTCTTT.

This clonotype showed up many times. This sequence joins TRBV20-1 and TRBJ2-5; 9 bases agree with TRBD2. V shed 5 bases and J 5 bases; nucleotides not matched to a gene: 6. CDR1 and CDR2 (germline): DFQATT, SNEGSKA (reference sequence). This CDR3 is built from 13 residues. The CDR3 protein is CSAWTSEGETQYF. The DNA of the CDR3 is TGCAGTGCTTGGACTAGCGAGGGTGAGACCCAGTACTTC.

This clonotype was observed a handful of times. The rearrangement joins TRBV24-1 to TRBJ2-2; D might be TRBD1 (5 bases). V was shortened by 5 bases and J by 6 bases, with 15 bases between the two germline ends. In germline, CDR1 is KGHDR, CDR2 SFDVKD. The CDR3 consists of 15 residues. CDR3 in amino acids: CATSGDSGYAGELFF. CDR3 DNA: TGTGCCACCAGTGGAGACTCAGGGTATGCCGGGGAGCTGTTTTTT.

In its sample, this clonotype was seen many times. This chain uses TRBV5-1 with TRBJ2-1, with TRBD2 matching 8 bases. Germline V gives CDR1 SGHRS, CDR2 YFSETQ. The CDR3 covers 16 residues. J lost 3 bases, V lost 5 bases, and 10 bases had no gene match. This CDR3 is CASRGAGTSGYNEQFF. The DNA of the CDR3 is TGCGCCAGCAGGGGGGCCGGGACTAGTGGCTACAATGAGCAGTTCTTC. Combining the CDR3 with reference TRBV5-1 and TRBJ2-1 gives the whole variable domain KAGVTQTPRYLIKTRGQQVTLSCSPISGHRSVSWYQQTPGQGLQFLFEYFSETQRNKGNFPGRFSGRQFSNSRSEMNVSTLELGDSALYLCASRGAGTSGYNEQFFGPGTRLTVL.

This clonotype was observed a few times. The rearrangement links TRBV6-2 or TRBV6-3 to TRBJ2-7, with 7 bases matching TRBD1. The length of the CDR3 is 16 residues. V lost 4 bases and J lost 6; bases outside the gene matches: 15. Germline loops: CDR1 MNHEY, CDR2 SVGEGT. The CDR3 loop is CASSSLPSTGISEQYV. The CDR3 coding sequence is TGTGCCAGCAGTTCTTTGCCATCGACAGGGATTAGCGAGCAGTACGTC.

This clonotype was detected many times. The chain uses TRBV6-2 or TRBV6-3 and TRBJ2-1; 7 nucleotides match TRBD2. Germline CDR1 is MNHEY and CDR2 is SVGEGT. This CDR3 has 14 residues. V dropped 2 bases and J dropped 5; count of bases not matched to a gene: 3. The chain's CDR3 is CASSYRLADNEQFF. In DNA form, the CDR3 reads TGTGCCAGCAGTTACCGGCTAGCGGACAATGAGCAGTTCTTC.

This clonotype was picked up many times. The rearrangement uses TRBV20-1 and TRBJ1-1; 7 nucleotides line up with TRBD1. The germline V gene encodes CDR1 DFQATT and CDR2 SNEGSKA (reference sequence). Trimming at V came to 5 bases and at J to 1 base, leaving 4 bases not matched to a gene. CDR3 size: 13 residues. In DNA, the CDR3 is TGCAGTGCTCTCAGGGGGGGGAACACTGAAGCTTTCTTT. Residues: CSALRGGNTEAFF.

This chain links TRBV6-5 with TRBJ2-7; TRBD1 might be the D (5 bases). This CDR3 contains 17 residues. Germline V lookup: CDR1 MNHEY, CDR2 SVGAGI. Trimming removed 0 bases from V and 1 base from J, with 16 bases in between. The CDR3, as DNA: TGTGCCAGCAGTTACTCGGGGTCCAGGGTTAGGTCCTACGAGCAGTACTTC. Protein product: CASSYSGSRVRSYEQYF.

The chain carries TRBV20-1 and TRBJ2-6, with 8 bases identical to TRBD2. Trimming removed 3 bases from V and 2 bases from J; junction bases left unmatched: 12. The V gene's germline CDR1 is DFQATT and CDR2 SNEGSKA (reference sequence). There are 18 residues in the CDR3. The CDR3 bases are TGCAGTGCTAGCCTCCCGGGGGGGGGCGCGACTGGGGCCAACGTCCTGACTTTC. Protein product: CSASLPGGGATGANVLTF.

This clonotype was seen at least ten times. V gene TRBV6-1 combines with J gene TRBJ2-2, with TRBD2 matching over 7 bases. Germline V lookup: CDR1 MNHNS, CDR2 SASEGT. V dropped 7 bases and J dropped 6; count of bases not matched to a gene: 8. This CDR3 is built from 14 residues. DNA of the CDR3: TGTGCCAGCAATGGGGGGAGGGGTCCCGGGGAGCTGTTTTTT. Its translation: CASNGGRGPGELFF.

In this sample, this clonotype turned up many times. The J gene is TRBJ1-4, the V gene TRBV6-5, with D uncertain. V lost 0 bases and J 7 bases, leaving 6 bases between the germline ends. The CDR3 has 13 amino acids. Germline V lookup: CDR1 MNHEY, CDR2 SVGAGI. In DNA, the CDR3 is TGTGCCAGCAGTTACTCACGGCTTGAAAAACTGTTTTTT. It translates to CASSYSRLEKLFF.